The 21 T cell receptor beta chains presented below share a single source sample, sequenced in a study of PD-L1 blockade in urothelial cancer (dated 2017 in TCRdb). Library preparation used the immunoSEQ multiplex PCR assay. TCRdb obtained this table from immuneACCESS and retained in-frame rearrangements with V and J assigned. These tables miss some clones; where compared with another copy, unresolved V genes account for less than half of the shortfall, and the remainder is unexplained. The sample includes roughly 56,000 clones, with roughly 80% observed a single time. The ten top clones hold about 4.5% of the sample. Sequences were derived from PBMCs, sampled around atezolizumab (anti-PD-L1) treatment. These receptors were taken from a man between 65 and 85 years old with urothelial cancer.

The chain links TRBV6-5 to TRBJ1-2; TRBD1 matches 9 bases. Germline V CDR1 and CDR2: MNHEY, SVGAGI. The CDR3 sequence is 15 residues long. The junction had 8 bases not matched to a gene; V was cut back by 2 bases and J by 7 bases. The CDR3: CASSYGTGGAGGYTF. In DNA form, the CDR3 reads TGTGCCAGCAGTTACGGTACAGGGGGCGCCGGTGGCTACACCTTC.

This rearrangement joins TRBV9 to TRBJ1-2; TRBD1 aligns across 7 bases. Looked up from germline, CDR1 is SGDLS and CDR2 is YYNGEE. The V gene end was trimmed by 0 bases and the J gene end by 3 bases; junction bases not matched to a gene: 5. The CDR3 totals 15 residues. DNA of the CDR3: TGTGCCAGCAGCGTAGACCCGGGACAGCACTATGGCTACACCTTC. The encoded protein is CASSVDPGQHYGYTF.

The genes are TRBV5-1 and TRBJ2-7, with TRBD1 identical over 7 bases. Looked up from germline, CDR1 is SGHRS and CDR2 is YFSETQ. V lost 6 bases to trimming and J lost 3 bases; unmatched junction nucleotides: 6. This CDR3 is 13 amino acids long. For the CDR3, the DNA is TGCGCCAGCACACAGGGGCGAAACTACGAGCAGTACTTC. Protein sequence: CASTQGRNYEQYF.

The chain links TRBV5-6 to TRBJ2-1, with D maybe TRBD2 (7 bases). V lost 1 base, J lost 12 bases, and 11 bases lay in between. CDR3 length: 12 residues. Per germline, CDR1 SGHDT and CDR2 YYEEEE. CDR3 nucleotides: TGTGCCAGCAGCTTGTGGGAGGGGGGGCAGTTCTTC. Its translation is CASSLWEGGQFF.

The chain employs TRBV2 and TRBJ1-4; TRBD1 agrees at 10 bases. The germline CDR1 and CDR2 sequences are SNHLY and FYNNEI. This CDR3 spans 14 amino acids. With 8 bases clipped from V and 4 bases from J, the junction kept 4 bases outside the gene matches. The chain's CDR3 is CASLRDRGNEKLFF. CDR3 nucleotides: TGTGCCAGCCTCCGGGACAGGGGTAATGAAAAACTGTTTTTT.

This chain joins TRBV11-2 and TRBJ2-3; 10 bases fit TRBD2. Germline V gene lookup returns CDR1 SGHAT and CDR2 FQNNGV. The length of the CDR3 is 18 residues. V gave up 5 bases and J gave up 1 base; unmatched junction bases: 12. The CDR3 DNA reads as TGTGCCAGCAGCACCAACCCTCGGACTAGCGGAGGCACAGATACGCAGTATTTT. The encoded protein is CASSTNPRTSGGTDTQYF.

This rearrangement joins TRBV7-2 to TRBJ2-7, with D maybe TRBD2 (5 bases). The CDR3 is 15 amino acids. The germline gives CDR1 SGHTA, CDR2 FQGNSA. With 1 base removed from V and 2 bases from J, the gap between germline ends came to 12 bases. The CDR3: CASSLGEITAYEQYF. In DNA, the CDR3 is TGTGCCAGCAGCTTAGGGGAGATCACAGCCTACGAGCAGTACTTC.

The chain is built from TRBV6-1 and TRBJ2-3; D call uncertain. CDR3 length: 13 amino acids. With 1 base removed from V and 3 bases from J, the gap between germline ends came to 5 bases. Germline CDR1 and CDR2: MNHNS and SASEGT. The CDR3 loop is CASSEDQTDTQYF. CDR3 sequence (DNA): TGTGCCAGCAGTGAAGACCAGACAGATACGCAGTATTTT.

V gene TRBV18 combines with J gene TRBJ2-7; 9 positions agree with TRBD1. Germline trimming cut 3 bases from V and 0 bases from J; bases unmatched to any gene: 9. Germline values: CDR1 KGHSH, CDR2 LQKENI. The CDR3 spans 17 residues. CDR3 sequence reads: CASSPRGGTGISYEQYF. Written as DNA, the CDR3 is TGTGCCAGCTCACCCCGAGGGGGGACAGGGATCTCCTACGAGCAGTACTTC.

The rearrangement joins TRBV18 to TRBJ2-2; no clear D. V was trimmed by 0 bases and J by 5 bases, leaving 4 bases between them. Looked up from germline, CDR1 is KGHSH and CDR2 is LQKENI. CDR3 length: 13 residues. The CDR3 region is CASSPPSTGELFF. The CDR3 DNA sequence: TGTGCCAGCTCACCACCGTCAACCGGGGAGCTGTTTTTT.

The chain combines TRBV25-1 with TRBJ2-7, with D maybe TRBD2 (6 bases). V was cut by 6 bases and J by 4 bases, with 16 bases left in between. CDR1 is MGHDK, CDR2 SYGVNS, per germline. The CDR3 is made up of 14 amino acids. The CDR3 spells CASRAPAGSYEQYF. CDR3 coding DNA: TGTGCCAGCAGGGCTCCAGCGGGCTCGTACGAGCAGTACTTC.

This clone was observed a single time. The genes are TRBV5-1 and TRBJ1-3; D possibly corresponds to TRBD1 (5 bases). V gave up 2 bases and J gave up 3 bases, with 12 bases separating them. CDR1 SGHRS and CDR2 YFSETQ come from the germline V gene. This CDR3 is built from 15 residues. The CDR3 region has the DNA TGCGCCAGCAGCTTACAGGAATTTGGTGGAAACACCATATATTTT. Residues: CASSLQEFGGNTIYF.

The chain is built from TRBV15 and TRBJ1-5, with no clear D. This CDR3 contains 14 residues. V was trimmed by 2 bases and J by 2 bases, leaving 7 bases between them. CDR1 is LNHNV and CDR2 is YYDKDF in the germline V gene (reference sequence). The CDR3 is CATSRQIRNQPQHF. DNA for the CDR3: TGTGCCACCAGCAGACAAATTCGCAATCAGCCCCAGCATTTT. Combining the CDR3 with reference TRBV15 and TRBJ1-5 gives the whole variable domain DAMVIQNPRYQVTQFGKPVTLSCSQTLNHNVMYWYQQKSSQAPKLLFHYYDKDFNNEADTPDNFQSRRPNTSFCFLDIRSPGLGDTAMYLCATSRQIRNQPQHFGDGTRLSIL.

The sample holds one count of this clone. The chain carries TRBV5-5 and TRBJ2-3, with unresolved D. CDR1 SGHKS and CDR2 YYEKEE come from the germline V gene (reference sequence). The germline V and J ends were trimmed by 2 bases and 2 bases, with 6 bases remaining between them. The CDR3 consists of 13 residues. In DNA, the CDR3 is TGTGCCAGCAGCTTCTCAGACACAGATACGCAGTATTTT. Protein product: CASSFSDTDTQYF.

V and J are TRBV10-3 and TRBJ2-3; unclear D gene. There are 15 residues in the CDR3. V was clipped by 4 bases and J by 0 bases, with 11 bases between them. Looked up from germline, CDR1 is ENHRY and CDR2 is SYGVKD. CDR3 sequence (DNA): TGTGCCATCAGTGGCCTAGATCCTAGCACAGATACGCAGTATTTT. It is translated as CAISGLDPSTDTQYF.

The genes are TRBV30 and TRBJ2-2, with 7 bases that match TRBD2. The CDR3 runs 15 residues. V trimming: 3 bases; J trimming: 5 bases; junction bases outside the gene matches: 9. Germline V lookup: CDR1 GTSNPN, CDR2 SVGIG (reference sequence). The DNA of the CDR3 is TGTGCCTGGAGCGCTAGCGGTCCTAGAACCGGGGAGCTGTTTTTT. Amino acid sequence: CAWSASGPRTGELFF.

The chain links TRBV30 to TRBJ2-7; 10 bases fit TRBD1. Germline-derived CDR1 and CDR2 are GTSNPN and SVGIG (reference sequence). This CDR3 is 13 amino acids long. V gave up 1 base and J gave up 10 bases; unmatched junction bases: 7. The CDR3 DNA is TGTGCCTGGAGTGAAGTCCGGGACAGGGGCCAGTACTTC. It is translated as CAWSEVRDRGQYF.

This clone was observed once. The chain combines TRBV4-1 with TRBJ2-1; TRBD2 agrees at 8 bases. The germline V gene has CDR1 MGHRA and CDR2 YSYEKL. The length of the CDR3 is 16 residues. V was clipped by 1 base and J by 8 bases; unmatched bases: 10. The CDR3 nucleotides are TGCGCCAGCAGCCAAGGGGAGGGTGGAGCGGGAGATGAGCAGTTCTTC. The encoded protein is CASSQGEGGAGDEQFF.

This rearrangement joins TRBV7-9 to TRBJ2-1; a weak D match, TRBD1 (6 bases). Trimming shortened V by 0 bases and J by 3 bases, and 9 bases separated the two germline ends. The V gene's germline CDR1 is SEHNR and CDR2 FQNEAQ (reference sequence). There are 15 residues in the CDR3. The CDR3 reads CASSLAGALYNEQFF. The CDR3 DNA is TGTGCCAGCAGCTTAGCGGGGGCCCTCTACAATGAGCAGTTCTTC. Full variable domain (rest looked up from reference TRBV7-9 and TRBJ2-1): DTGVSQNPRHKITKRGQNVTFRCDPISEHNRLYWYRQTLGQGPEFLTYFQNEAQLEKSRLLSDRFSAERPKGSFSTLEIQRTEQGDSAMYLCASSLAGALYNEQFFGPGTRLTVL.

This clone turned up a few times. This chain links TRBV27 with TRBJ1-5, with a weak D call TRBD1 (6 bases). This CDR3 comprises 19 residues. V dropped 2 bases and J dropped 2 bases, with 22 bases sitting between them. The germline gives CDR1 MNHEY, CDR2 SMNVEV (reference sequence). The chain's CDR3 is CASSLRGRGSGSGNQPQHF. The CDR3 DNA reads TGTGCCAGCAGTTTAAGGGGGAGGGGATCCGGATCTGGCAATCAGCCCCAGCATTTT.

CDR3 amino acids: CASSQDPTSGFYEQYF. The CDR3 nucleotides are TGCGCCAGCAGCCAAGATCCGACTAGCGGCTTCTACGAGCAGTACTTC. The V gene is TRBV4-1, the J gene TRBJ2-7, with 9 bases that match TRBD2. Germline CDR1 MGHRA, CDR2 YSYEKL. The CDR3 has 16 residues. With 0 bases clipped from V and 3 bases from J, the junction kept 6 bases outside the gene matches.